This entry describes one T cell receptor (beta chain). The target antigen is unknown. This record belongs to a study of OX40 agonist ivuxolimab in advanced cancers. The trim removed 3 bases at V and 3 bases at J, leaving 4 bases unmatched. Germline-derived CDR1 and CDR2 are MNHNS and SASEGT. The CDR3 consists of 15 residues. Here immunoSEQ multiplex PCR was the method, and the copy in TCRdb shows in-frame clones only, minus some. In the table there are roughly 30,000 clones, approximately 90% of which are singletons. Findings and caveats of the study: Researchers did not establish what antigens the expanded peripheral T cells target.

This TCR came from an adult with an advanced solid tumor such as melanoma, head and neck, liver or kidney cancer. The gene calls are TRBV6-1 and TRBJ2-2; TRBD2 agrees at 7 bases. The sample consisted of CD4+ or CD8+ T cells sorted from blood, taken in a trial of the OX40 agonist ivuxolimab. The CDR3 loop reads CASSDPSGYTGELFF. The DNA for the CDR3 is TGTGCCAGCAGTGACCCTAGCGGATACACCGGGGAGCTGTTTTTT.